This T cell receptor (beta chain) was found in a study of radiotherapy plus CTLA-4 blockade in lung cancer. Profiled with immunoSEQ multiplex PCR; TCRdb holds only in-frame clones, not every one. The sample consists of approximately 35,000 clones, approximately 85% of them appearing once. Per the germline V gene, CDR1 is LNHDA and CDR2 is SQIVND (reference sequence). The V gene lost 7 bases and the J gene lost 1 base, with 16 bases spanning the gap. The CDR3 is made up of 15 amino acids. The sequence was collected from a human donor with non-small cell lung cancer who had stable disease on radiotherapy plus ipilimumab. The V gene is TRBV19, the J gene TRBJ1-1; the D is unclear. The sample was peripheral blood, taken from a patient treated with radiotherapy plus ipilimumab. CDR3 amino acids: CASTPSLVQNTEAFF. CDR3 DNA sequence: TGTGCCAGTACCCCATCTTTAGTCCAGAACACTGAAGCTTTCTTT.